This TCR beta chain comes out of a study of shared clonotypes between healthy human individuals. A remark on this clone: Its antigen is not identified.

Naive CD8 cells lacked CD45RO and underwent positive selection for CCR7, leaving out terminally differentiated effector memory CD45RA+ cells. Every donor was a Caucasian adult from Nashville, Tennessee. Sequencing was performed with immunoSEQ multiplex PCR; in TCRdb, only in-frame clones are kept and a portion is missing. Here the sample spans around 610,000 clones, approximately 96% being singletons. CDR1 is MDHEN, CDR2 SYDVKM, per germline. V dropped 7 bases and J dropped 0 bases, with 13 bases sitting between them. There are 15 residues in the CDR3. Notes on the study in general: Sampling covered nothing but blood. Tissue TCR repertoires likely differ from those found in blood.

The TCR was taken from a woman aged 25-40 years in good health. This chain connects TRBV28 to TRBJ2-1; D gene uncertain. Sequencing input: naive CD8+ T cells sorted from blood. CDR3: CASTLVPSSYNEQFF. The CDR3 DNA reads TGTGCCAGCACCTTAGTTCCTAGCTCCTACAATGAGCAGTTCTTC.